This T cell receptor beta chain was sequenced during a study of blood T cell repertoires in COVID-19. CDR1 is SNHLY and CDR2 is FYNNEI in the germline V gene. The CDR3 totals 15 residues. J gave up 5 bases and V 6 bases, and 5 bases lay outside the gene matches. Sequenced by immunoSEQ multiplex PCR; TCRdb stores in-frame clones only, minus some. This table holds roughly 380,000 clones, around nine tenths found once. The chain links TRBV2 to TRBJ2-4; 12 nucleotides line up with TRBD2. The receptor comes from a woman aged 40 to 50 with COVID-19, enrolled during active disease. Sequencing was carried out using peripheral blood. Here the CDR3 reads CASSGLAGRQNIQYF. The CDR3 DNA follows: TGTGCCAGCAGCGGACTAGCGGGGAGGCAAAACATTCAGTACTTC. The variable domain in full, with the rest retrieved from reference TRBV2 and TRBJ2-4, is EPEVTQTPSHQVTQMGQEVILRCVPISNHLYFYWYRQILGQKVEFLVSFYNNEISEKSEIFDDQFSVERPDGSNFTLKIRSTKLEDSAMYFCASSGLAGRQNIQYFGAGTRLSVL.